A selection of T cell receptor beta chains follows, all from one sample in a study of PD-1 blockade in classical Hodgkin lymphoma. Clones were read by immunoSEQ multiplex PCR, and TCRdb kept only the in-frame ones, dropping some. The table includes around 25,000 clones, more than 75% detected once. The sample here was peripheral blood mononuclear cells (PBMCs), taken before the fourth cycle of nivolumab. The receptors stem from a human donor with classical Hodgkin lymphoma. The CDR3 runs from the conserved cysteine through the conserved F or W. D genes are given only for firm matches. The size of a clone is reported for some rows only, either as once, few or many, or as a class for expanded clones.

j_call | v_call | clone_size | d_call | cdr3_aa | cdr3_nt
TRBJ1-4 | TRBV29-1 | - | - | CSVSPRGTNEKLFF | TGCAGCGTTTCCCCACGTGGGACTAATGAAAAACTGTTTTTT
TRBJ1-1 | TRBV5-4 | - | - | CASSSMAEAFF | TGTGCCAGCAGCTCGATGGCGGAAGCTTTCTTT
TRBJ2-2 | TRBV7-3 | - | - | CASSLGPSALNTGELFF | TGTGCCAGCAGCTTAGGGCCAAGTGCCCTAAACACCGGGGAGCTGTTTTTT
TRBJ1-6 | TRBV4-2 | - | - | CASSQDIQPLILPLHF | TGTGCCAGCAGCCAAGATATCCAGCCACTAATTCTACCCCTCCACTTT
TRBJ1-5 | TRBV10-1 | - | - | CASSDLSRPQPQHF | TGCGCCAGCAGTGACCTAAGCCGGCCTCAGCCCCAGCATTTT
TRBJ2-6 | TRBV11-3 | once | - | CASSLRGSSGANVLTF | TGTGCCAGCAGCTTAAGGGGAAGCTCTGGGGCCAACGTCCTGACTTTC
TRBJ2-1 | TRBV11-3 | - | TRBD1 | CASSHQRQGRSYNEQFF | TGTGCCAGCAGCCATCAGCGACAGGGGCGATCCTACAATGAGCAGTTCTTC
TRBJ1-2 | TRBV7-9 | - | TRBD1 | CASSPGQGRRYTF | TGTGCCAGCAGCCCGGGACAGGGTAGGCGCTACACCTTC
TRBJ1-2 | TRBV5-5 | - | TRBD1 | CASTFRYPTGGNYGYTF | TGTGCCAGCACCTTCAGGTACCCGACAGGGGGGAACTATGGCTACACCTTC
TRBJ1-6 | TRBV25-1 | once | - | CASSDHQDNSPLHF | TGTGCCAGCAGTGATCATCAAGATAATTCACCCCTCCACTTT
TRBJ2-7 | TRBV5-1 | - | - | CANSSLNPYEQYF | TGCGCCAACAGCTCGCTGAATCCCTACGAGCAGTACTTC
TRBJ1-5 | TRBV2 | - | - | CASSRQEGQPQHF | TGTGCCAGCAGTCGACAGGAAGGCCAGCCCCAGCATTTT
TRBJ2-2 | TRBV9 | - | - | CASSVAGTRTGELFF | TGTGCCAGCAGCGTAGCGGGGACCCGCACCGGGGAGCTGTTTTTT
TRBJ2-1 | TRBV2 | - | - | CASSEAGTSDNEQFF | TGTGCCAGCAGTGAGGCCGGGACCAGCGACAATGAGCAGTTCTTC
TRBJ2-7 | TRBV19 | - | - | CASSTVIGAVGREQYF | TGTGCCAGTAGTACGGTCATTGGGGCGGTCGGAAGGGAGCAGTACTTC
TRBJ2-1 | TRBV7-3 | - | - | CASSPRIYGEQFF | TGTGCCAGCAGCCCTCGGATTTATGGTGAGCAGTTCTTC
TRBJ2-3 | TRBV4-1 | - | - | CASSQITDTQYF | TGCGCCAGCAGCCAAATCACAGATACGCAGTATTTT
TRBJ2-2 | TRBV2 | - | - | CASSEFVGELFF | TGTGCCAGCAGTGAATTTGTTGGGGAGCTGTTTTTT
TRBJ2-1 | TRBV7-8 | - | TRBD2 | CASSIVAGGAYNEQFF | TGTGCCAGCAGCATAGTAGCGGGAGGAGCCTACAATGAGCAGTTCTTC
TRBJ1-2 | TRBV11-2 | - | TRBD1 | CASSLVQTGTGAPYGYTF | TGTGCCAGCAGCTTAGTTCAAACCGGGACAGGGGCCCCCTATGGCTACACCTTC
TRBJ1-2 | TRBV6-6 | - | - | CATGGRSYTF | TGTGCCACTGGGGGGAGGAGCTACACCTTC
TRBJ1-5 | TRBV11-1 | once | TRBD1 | CASGPIGGGRQPQHF | TGTGCCAGCGGACCCATTGGAGGGGGCAGACAGCCCCAGCATTTT
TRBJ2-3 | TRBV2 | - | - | CASSFFRDTDTQYF | TGTGCCAGCAGTTTCTTCAGGGACACAGATACGCAGTATTTT
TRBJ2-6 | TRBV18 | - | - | CASSPQSTGANVLTF | TGTGCCAGCTCACCGCAATCCACTGGGGCCAACGTCCTGACTTTC
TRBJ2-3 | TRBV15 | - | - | CATSSNRDGPDTQYF | TGTGCCACCAGCAGTAATCGAGACGGTCCAGATACGCAGTATTTT
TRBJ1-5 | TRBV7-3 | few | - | CASSRGEGQPQHF | TGTGCCAGCAGTCGGGGTGAAGGGCAGCCCCAGCATTTT
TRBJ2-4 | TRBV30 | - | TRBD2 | CAWSVNGRNIQYF | TGTGCCTGGAGTGTAAACGGGAGGAACATTCAGTACTTC
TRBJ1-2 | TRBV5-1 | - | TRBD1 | CASSLMTGYGYTF | TGCGCCAGCAGCTTGATGACAGGGTATGGCTACACCTTC
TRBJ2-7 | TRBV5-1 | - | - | CASSQRLGGYEQYF | TGCGCCAGCAGCCAACGCCTAGGGGGGTACGAGCAGTACTTC